This record covers a single T cell receptor beta chain. This CDR3 has 15 amino acids. V gave up 3 bases and J gave up 1 base; unmatched junction bases: 6. Germline CDR1 SGDLS, CDR2 YYNGEE. These data are taken from a study of CD8+ T cells in alopecia areata. Extracted RNA was reverse transcribed, and the resulting cDNA served as sequencing template. The assay was immunoSEQ multiplex PCR, and TCRdb's table has in-frame clones only and misses some. The sample includes 200,000 to 250,000 clones, 64% of them seen just once. The treatment denotes: oral pan-JAK inhibitor, 5-10 mg twice daily. The rearrangement uses TRBV9 and TRBJ2-5; TRBD1 matches at 7 bases. Source: CD4+ T cells sorted from blood, taken at week 4, from a patient treated with tofacitinib. The source of this sequence is a human donor with alopecia areata. The CDR3 nucleotides are TGTGCCAGCAGCGCAGCAGGGGGTCTCCAAGAGACCCAGTACTTC. This encodes CASSAAGGLQETQYF.